This entry describes one TCR beta chain. What it binds is unknown. CDR3 length: 14 amino acids. From germline, CDR1 is SGHTA and CDR2 FQGNSA. Trimming left V 3 bases short and J 0 bases short, with 7 bases between. The sample originates from a study of beta chain features in type 1 diabetes. Study-wide points: Across all four CD4+ subsets, people with type 1 diabetes showed modestly shorter TCRB CDR3s.

Cells sorted by CD45RO/CCR7/CD25/CD127/CD95/CD27 comprised CD4+ naive, central memory, regulatory and stem cell-like memory cells. Sequencing targeted expressed TCRB transcripts, as all isolated RNA had been reverse transcribed. An average of about 3.5 million reads was obtained for naive, central memory and regulatory T cell samples. Profiled with immunoSEQ multiplex PCR; TCRdb holds only in-frame clones, not every one. This sample has hundreds of thousands of clones, with around a sixth found just once. The sequenced sample was naive CD4+ T cells from blood. The receptor comes from a man between 18 and 35 years old in good health. This chain connects TRBV7-2 to TRBJ2-3; possible D gene TRBD2, 6 bases. The DNA for the CDR3 is TGTGCCAGCAGCTTGCGGGATAGCACAGATACGCAGTATTTT. This sequence encodes CASSLRDSTDTQYF.